The clone carrying this T cell receptor beta chain was observed a single time. These data are taken from a study of blood T cell repertoires in COVID-19. For the study at large: Nucleic acid was either cDNA or gDNA, and it came from T cells, B-cell-depleted T cells, or PBMCs.

V was cut by 1 base and J by 13 bases, with 17 bases left in between. The germline V gene has CDR1 GTSNPN and CDR2 SVGIG (reference sequence). The CDR3 sequence is 12 residues long. Authors' analysis steps: Amplification from reference gene primers served as the basis for estimated nucleated cell counts. TCRdb's table, derived via immunoSEQ multiplex PCR, lists solely in-frame clones and lacks some. That table furnishes V, J and clone size, whereas the DNA furnished D and trimming. The table has about 230,000 clones, 83% seen once. V and J are TRBV30 and TRBJ2-7; possibly TRBD1 for D (6 bases). What was sequenced was peripheral blood. The receptor was isolated from a woman between 45 and 60 years old with acute or convalescent COVID-19. CDR3 in DNA: TGTGCCTGGAGTGGGACCGGCCAGGGGACCTACTTC. As protein: CAWSGTGQGTYF.